This TCR beta chain was captured in a study of shared clonotypes between healthy human individuals. Whole-study findings and limits: Researchers sampled blood only, noting tissue repertoires likely differ.

Adult donors, all healthy and HIV-negative, had no recent acute infections or vaccinations. Unsorted samples drew genomic DNA from 70 million to 95 million PBMCs. About this clone itself: What it recognizes is unknown.

In the study's own analysis: ImmunoSEQ output lacked quality scores and full-length reads, limiting matched filtering. Repertoires were generated with immunoSEQ multiplex PCR, while TCRdb's copy carries only in-frame clones and drops some. V, J and clone size are taken as reported in that table, and D and trimming were inferred from the DNA itself. Of some 470,000 clones listed, about 82% are singletons. The sequencing input was PBMCs. The sequence came from a woman in her thirties or forties in good health. Some clones in this sample may be carry-over from other donors' samples.

The CDR3 DNA is TGTGCCAGCAGTGAGGGGATGTCGAGGCATTTT. It translates to CASSEGMSRHF. The chain joins TRBV6-4 to TRBJ1-5, with D uncertain. The CDR3 contains 11 residues. Germline CDR1 is MRHNA and CDR2 is SNTAGT. V lost 3 bases, J lost 15 bases, and 12 bases lay in between.